This section outlines one T cell receptor (beta chain) sequence together with its context. This sample is part of a study of control samples from healthy donors and cancer patients. TCRdb's copy holds only in-frame clones and misses some; the assay was immunoSEQ multiplex PCR. The sample contains around 130,000 clones, around nine tenths of which appear only once. What was sequenced was blood. The sequence derives from a man aged 50-59 years in good health.

Written as DNA, the CDR3 is TGTGCCAGCAGCCAACGCGGGAATTCACCCCTCCACTTT. This encodes CASSQRGNSPLHF. The chain recombines TRBV14 with TRBJ1-6; unclear D gene. This CDR3 has 13 amino acids. From germline, CDR1 is SGHDN and CDR2 FVKESK. V shed 2 bases and J shed 7 bases, with 6 bases lying between them. Based on the CDR3 plus reference TRBV14 and TRBJ1-6, the full variable domain is EAGVTQFPSHSVIEKGQTVTLRCDPISGHDNLYWYRRVMGKEIKFLLHFVKESKQDESGMPNNRFLAERTGGTYSTLKVQPAELEDSGVYFCASSQRGNSPLHFGNGTRLTVT.